These 9 T cell receptor beta chains share one sample of origin, sequenced in a study of T cells in Graves' hyperthyroidism and ophthalmopathy. Researchers amplified the TCR beta CDR3 regions from RNA transcripts. TCR CDR3 underwent first-round RT-PCR with the HTBI primer set. Via MiXCR, TCRdb re-called the multiplex PCR reads, giving one row per CDR3 protein. Among 500,000 to 600,000 distinct CDR3 sequences, 16% were seen once, and the ten largest hold around 18%. Sequencing was done on a sample of blood. The receptors originated from a woman under 30 with Graves' hyperthyroidism.

The CDR3 loop is CSARGALGDTQYF. CDR3 nucleotides: TGCAGTGCTAGAGGGGCCTTAGGAGATACGCAGTATTTT. V is TRBV20-1 and J is TRBJ2-3; D uncertain. The CDR3 loop spans 13 amino acids. The germline CDR1 and CDR2 sequences are DFQATT and SNEGSKA (reference sequence). V was clipped by 1 base and J by 5 bases, with 10 bases between them.

This chain connects TRBV12-3 or TRBV12-4 to TRBJ2-1, with a weak D call TRBD1 (6 bases). The CDR3 has 15 residues. Trimming stripped 2 bases from V and 5 bases from J, with 13 bases between. In DNA form, the CDR3 reads TGTGCCAGCAGTTTAATGGGGGCTCATAACAATGAGCAGTTCTTC. Its protein is CASSLMGAHNNEQFF.

This clonotype came up many times. The rearrangement uses TRBV20-1 and TRBJ1-2; possibly TRBD1 for D (6 bases). The CDR3 spans 14 residues. The germline V gene has CDR1 DFQATT and CDR2 SNEGSKA (reference sequence). The V end lost 6 bases, the J end lost 4 bases, and 18 bases lay between the germline ends. In DNA, the CDR3 is TGCAGTGCGAGATTCAGGGGTAGAGGCTATGGCTACACCTTC. This translates into CSARFRGRGYGYTF.

This clonotype has a handful of counts. The genes are TRBV6-1 and TRBJ1-1; perhaps TRBD1 as D (5 bases). The germline V gene has CDR1 MNHNS and CDR2 SASEGT. Trimming removed 5 bases at V and 7 bases at J, with 20 bases between. CDR3 size: 15 residues. The CDR3 nucleotides are TGTGCCAGCAGTCAAACCGGGGGAGGGCAGGTTGAAGCTTTCTTT. Encoded protein: CASSQTGGGQVEAFF.

This clonotype was counted many times. The chain carries TRBV6-1 and TRBJ1-2, with D maybe TRBD1 (5 bases). The CDR3 contains 14 residues. Germline CDR1 MNHNS, CDR2 SASEGT. Trimming stripped 7 bases from V and 5 bases from J, with 17 bases between. CDR3 nucleotides: TGTGCCAGCATGGGGGGGGTAAGAGGGTATGGCTACACCTTC. It specifies CASMGGVRGYGYTF.

This clonotype was counted a few times. The chain has TRBV10-1 and TRBJ2-1, with D hard to call. Germline values: CDR1 WNHNN, CDR2 SYGVQD (reference sequence). This CDR3 has 14 residues. V was trimmed by 3 bases and J by 8 bases, leaving 14 bases between them. The CDR3 sequence is CASSDGVAWDEQFF. CDR3 in DNA: TGCGCCAGCAGTGATGGGGTAGCCTGGGATGAGCAGTTCTTC.

The chain has TRBV14 and TRBJ1-1; a weak D match, TRBD1 (5 bases). The CDR3 is made up of 13 amino acids. V was trimmed by 6 bases and J by 1 base, leaving 9 bases between them. Germline V gives CDR1 SGHDN, CDR2 FVKESK. Written as DNA, the CDR3 is TGTGCCAGCAGGTTACAGGCGAACACTGAAGCTTTCTTT. The encoded protein is CASRLQANTEAFF. Filled out from reference TRBV14 and TRBJ1-1, the complete variable domain reads EAGVTQFPSHSVIEKGQTVTLRCDPISGHDNLYWYRRVMGKEIKFLLHFVKESKQDESGMPNNRFLAERTGGTYSTLKVQPAELEDSGVYFCASRLQANTEAFFGQGTRLTVV.

This clonotype came up many times. The chain recombines TRBV5-6 with TRBJ2-7; 9 nucleotides match TRBD2. Per germline, CDR1 SGHDT and CDR2 YYEEEE. This CDR3 region has 14 residues. The V and J ends lost 3 bases and 3 bases, in that order; junction bases with no gene match: 4. DNA of the CDR3: TGTGCCAGCAGCTCTAGCGGGGTCGACTACGAGCAGTACTTC. This codes for CASSSSGVDYEQYF.

There are many counts of this clonotype. This chain links TRBV5-1 with TRBJ1-1, with no clear D. Germline V gene sequence: CDR1 SGHRS, CDR2 YFSETQ. This CDR3 contains 14 residues. Trimming took off 4 bases at V and 3 bases at J, with 13 bases between the two ends. The CDR3 reads CASSHLRADTEAFF. In DNA, the CDR3 is TGCGCCAGCAGCCACCTTAGAGCGGACACTGAAGCTTTCTTT.